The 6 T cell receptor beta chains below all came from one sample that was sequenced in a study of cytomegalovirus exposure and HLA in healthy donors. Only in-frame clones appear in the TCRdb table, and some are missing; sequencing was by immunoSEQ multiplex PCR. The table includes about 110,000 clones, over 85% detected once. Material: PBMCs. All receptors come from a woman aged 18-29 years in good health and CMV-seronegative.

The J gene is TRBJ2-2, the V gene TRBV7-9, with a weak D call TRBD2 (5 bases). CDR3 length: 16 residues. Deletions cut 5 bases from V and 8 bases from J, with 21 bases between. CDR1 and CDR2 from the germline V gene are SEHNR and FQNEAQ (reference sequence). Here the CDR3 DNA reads TGTGCCAGCAGCCGTCAGCCCCTCAATGGGAGAGGGGAGCTGTTTTTT. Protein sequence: CASSRQPLNGRGELFF.

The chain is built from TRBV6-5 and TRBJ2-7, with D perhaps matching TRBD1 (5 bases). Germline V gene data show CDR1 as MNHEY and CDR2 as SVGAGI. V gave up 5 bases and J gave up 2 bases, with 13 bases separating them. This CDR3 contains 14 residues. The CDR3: CASSHRKGTYEQYF. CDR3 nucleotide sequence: TGTGCCAGCAGTCACAGGAAAGGCACCTACGAGCAGTACTTC.

CDR3 nucleotide sequence: TGTGCCAGCAGTTTACCCACAGGAGCTGGAAACACCATATATTTT. Translating gives CASSLPTGAGNTIYF. The chain recombines TRBV28 with TRBJ1-3, with a tentative D call TRBD1 (5 bases). The CDR3 consists of 15 residues. The V and J ends lost 2 bases and 2 bases respectively, with 10 bases between them. Germline V gene lookup returns CDR1 MDHEN and CDR2 SYDVKM. The full variable domain, its missing parts supplied by reference TRBV28 and TRBJ1-3, is DVKVTQSSRYLVKRTGEKVFLECVQDMDHENMFWYRQDPGLGLRLIYFSYDVKMKEKGDIPEGYSVSREKKERFSLILESASTNQTSMYLCASSLPTGAGNTIYFGEGSWLTVV.

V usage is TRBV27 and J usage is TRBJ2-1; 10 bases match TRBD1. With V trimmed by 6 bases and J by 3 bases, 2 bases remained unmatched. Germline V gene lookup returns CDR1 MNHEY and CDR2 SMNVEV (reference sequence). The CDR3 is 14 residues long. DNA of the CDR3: TGTGCCAGCAGGAGGACAGGGGGCTACAATGAGCAGTTCTTC. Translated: CASRRTGGYNEQFF.

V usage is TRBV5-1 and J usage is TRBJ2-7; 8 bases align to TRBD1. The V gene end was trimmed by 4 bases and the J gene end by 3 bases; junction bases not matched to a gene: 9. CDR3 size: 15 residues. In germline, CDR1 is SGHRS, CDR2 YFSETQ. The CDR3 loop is CASSQNQGAGYEQYF. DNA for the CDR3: TGCGCCAGCAGCCAGAATCAGGGGGCGGGCTACGAGCAGTACTTC.

CDR3 bases: TGTGCCAGCAGTTACTTCAGGAACACCGGGGAGCTGTTTTTT. Encoded protein: CASSYFRNTGELFF. This chain uses TRBV6-5 with TRBJ2-2; D is ambiguous. V was cut by 1 base and J by 1 base, with 4 bases left in between. Germline V lookup: CDR1 MNHEY, CDR2 SVGAGI. This CDR3 has 14 amino acids.